This section outlines one T cell receptor beta chain sequence together with its context. Its antigen is still unknown. This entry belongs to a study of T cell responses to AZD1222 COVID-19 vaccine. Regarding the study as a whole: Nearly half of the spike-specific TCRs reportedly recognize variant regions that carry no mutations. The sample set comprised mostly white British donors with more females, and clonal diversity was possibly underestimated.

The data were produced by immunoSEQ multiplex PCR, yet TCRdb's version contains in-frame clones alone and is incomplete. The sample includes roughly 200,000 clones, 80% to 95% of them seen just once. The receptor was isolated from an adult who received the MenACWY meningococcal vaccine as a control. This sample comprised peripheral blood, obtained 28 days after the second dose of the MenACWY control vaccine.

The DNA for the CDR3 is TGCAGCGCTCAACAGGGATACGAGCAGTACTTC. Encoded protein: CSAQQGYEQYF. The chain has TRBV29-1 and TRBJ2-7, with D possibly matching TRBD1 (6 bases). V gave up 7 bases and J gave up 4 bases, with 11 bases separating them. The CDR3 is made up of 11 amino acids. The V gene's germline CDR1 is SQVTM and CDR2 ANQGSEA.